This T cell receptor beta chain appears in the sequencing data of a study of blood T cell repertoires in COVID-19. Libraries were prepared by immunoSEQ multiplex PCR; TCRdb keeps only in-frame clonotypes and omits some of them. The sample has approximately 60,000 clones; about 80% are singletons. Per germline, CDR1 SGHRS and CDR2 YFSETQ. This CDR3 region has 17 residues. V shed 4 bases, J shed 0 bases, and the junction held 9 bases outside the gene matches. The chain joins TRBV5-1 to TRBJ2-1, with TRBD1 matching over 8 bases. The receptor comes from a man in his sixties with COVID-19, enrolled during active disease. Sequencing input: peripheral blood. CDR3: CASSVNPQGASYNEQFF. The DNA for the CDR3 is TGCGCCAGCAGCGTTAATCCTCAGGGGGCCTCCTACAATGAGCAGTTCTTC.